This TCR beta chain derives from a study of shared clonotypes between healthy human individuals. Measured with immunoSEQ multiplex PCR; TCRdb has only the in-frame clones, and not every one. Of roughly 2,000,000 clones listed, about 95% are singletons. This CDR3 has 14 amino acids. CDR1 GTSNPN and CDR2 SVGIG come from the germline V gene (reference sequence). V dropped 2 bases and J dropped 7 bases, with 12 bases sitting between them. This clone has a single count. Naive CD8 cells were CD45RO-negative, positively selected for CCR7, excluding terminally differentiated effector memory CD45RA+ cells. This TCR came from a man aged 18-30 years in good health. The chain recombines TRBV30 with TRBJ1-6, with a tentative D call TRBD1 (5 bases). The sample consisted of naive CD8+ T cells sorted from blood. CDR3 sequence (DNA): TGTGCCTGGAGTACGGGGACGGCGAATTCACCCCTCCACTTT. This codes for CAWSTGTANSPLHF.